These 23 T cell receptor beta chains came from one sample sequenced in a study of blood T cell repertoires in COVID-19. Some clones are missing from TCRdb's copy, which holds only in-frame ones; the method was immunoSEQ multiplex PCR. The sample has 230,000 or so clones, more than 65% seen once; the top ten hold over 2%. Sequencing was carried out using peripheral blood. These receptors all stem from a man aged 40-49 years who had recovered from COVID-19.

The chain recombines TRBV29-1 with TRBJ2-7; TRBD1 agrees at 10 bases. This CDR3 has 13 amino acids. With 5 bases clipped from V and 3 bases from J, the junction kept 4 bases outside the gene matches. The V gene's germline CDR1 is SQVTM and CDR2 ANQGSEA. This CDR3 reads CSVFGQGDYEQYF. As DNA, the CDR3 is TGCAGCGTTTTTGGACAGGGGGACTACGAGCAGTACTTC.

The V call is TRBV27, the J call TRBJ2-3; 7 positions match TRBD1. CDR1 and CDR2 from the germline V gene are MNHEY and SMNVEV (reference sequence). The CDR3 extends over 15 amino acids. The ends lost 6 bases at V and 2 bases at J; junction bases unmatched: 8. DNA for the CDR3: TGTGCCAGCAGCCCCGACAGGGACCCCACAGATACGCAGTATTTT. It yields the protein CASSPDRDPTDTQYF.

The chain recombines TRBV7-2 with TRBJ2-3; TRBD2 might be the D (6 bases). CDR3 length: 14 amino acids. V lost 2 bases and J 9 bases, leaving 15 bases between the germline ends. Germline V gives CDR1 SGHTA, CDR2 FQGNSA. CDR3 DNA: TGTGCCAGCAGCTTATTTAAGTCGGGGGAGACGCAGTATTTT. Its translation is CASSLFKSGETQYF. The full variable domain, its missing parts supplied by reference TRBV7-2 and TRBJ2-3, is GAGVSQSPSNKVTEKGKDVELRCDPISGHTALYWYRQSLGQGLEFLIYFQGNSAPDKSGLPSDRFSAERTGGSVSTLTIQRTQQEDSAVYLCASSLFKSGETQYFGPGTRLTVL.

This chain connects TRBV12-5 to TRBJ2-7, with a possible D match to TRBD2 (6 bases). The V end was cut by 0 bases, the J end by 5 bases, with 14 bases between. The CDR3 totals 15 residues. Germline loops: CDR1 LGHNT, CDR2 FRNRAP. CDR3 amino acids: CASGLVLGGIHEQYF. CDR3 coding DNA: TGTGCTAGTGGTTTGGTACTTGGAGGGATCCACGAGCAGTACTTC.

V gene TRBV6-5 combines with J gene TRBJ2-3; 7 bases line up with TRBD1. The CDR3 length is 15 residues. The V segment lost 10 bases and the J segment 6 bases; nucleotides outside the gene matches: 16. Germline V gene data show CDR1 as MNHEY and CDR2 as SVGAGI. As DNA, the CDR3 is TGTGCCACCAGGAAAACAGGGGTTGAGCCGGATACGCAGTATTTT. Translation: CATRKTGVEPDTQYF.

The rearrangement links TRBV5-4 to TRBJ2-1, with D perhaps matching TRBD1 (6 bases). The V and J ends lost 0 bases and 4 bases respectively, with 17 bases between them. The CDR3 runs 17 residues. CDR1 and CDR2 (germline): SGHNT, YYREEE (reference sequence). The CDR3 protein is CASSLAPIRGGYNEQFF. DNA of the CDR3: TGTGCCAGCAGCTTGGCCCCTATCAGAGGGGGTTACAATGAGCAGTTCTTC. The full variable domain, rest sourced from reference TRBV5-4 and TRBJ2-1, is ETGVTQSPTHLIKTRGQQVTLRCSSQSGHNTVSWYQQALGQGPQFIFQYYREEENGRGNFPPRFSGLQFPNYSSELNVNALELDDSALYLCASSLAPIRGGYNEQFFGPGTRLTVL.

The V gene is TRBV7-2, the J gene TRBJ1-2; 8 nucleotides align to TRBD1. The V and J ends lost 7 bases and 4 bases, in that order; junction bases with no gene match: 5. The CDR3 contains 13 residues. In germline, CDR1 is SGHTA, CDR2 FQGNSA. The CDR3 here is CASTPDRAYGYTF. CDR3 nucleotides: TGTGCCAGCACCCCGGACAGGGCCTATGGCTACACCTTC.

The chain combines TRBV10-3 with TRBJ2-5; tentatively, D is TRBD2 (6 bases). This CDR3 spans 12 amino acids. V was pared by 8 bases and J by 4 bases, with 11 bases between. The germline V gene has CDR1 ENHRY and CDR2 SYGVKD. The CDR3 protein is CAIRGEVETQYF. DNA of the CDR3: TGTGCCATCCGAGGGGAGGTAGAGACCCAGTACTTC.

The chain is built from TRBV5-1 and TRBJ1-6, with D perhaps matching TRBD1 (5 bases). Germline V lookup: CDR1 SGHRS, CDR2 YFSETQ. The V end was cut by 4 bases, the J end by 7 bases, with 18 bases between. The CDR3 is made up of 16 amino acids. Written as DNA, the CDR3 is TGCGCCAGCAGCCGGGAGGGACGCAGTCAAAATTCACCCCTCCACTTT. Its protein product is CASSREGRSQNSPLHF.

The rearrangement joins TRBV7-2 to TRBJ2-1; D is possibly TRBD2 (5 bases). The V gene lost 1 base and the J gene lost 0 bases, with 10 bases spanning the gap. The germline gives CDR1 SGHTA, CDR2 FQGNSA. The CDR3 covers 16 residues. The CDR3 loop reads CASSLDAGSSYNEQFF. The CDR3 DNA sequence: TGTGCCAGCAGCTTAGATGCGGGTAGCTCCTACAATGAGCAGTTCTTC. The whole variable domain, remainder taken from reference TRBV7-2 and TRBJ2-1, is GAGVSQSPSNKVTEKGKDVELRCDPISGHTALYWYRQSLGQGLEFLIYFQGNSAPDKSGLPSDRFSAERTGGSVSTLTIQRTQQEDSAVYLCASSLDAGSSYNEQFFGPGTRLTVL.

The rearrangement uses TRBV7-6 and TRBJ2-1, with D perhaps TRBD1 (5 bases). The CDR3 sequence is 15 residues long. V lost 1 base to trimming and J lost 2 bases, with 9 bases between them. Germline CDR1 reads SGHVS; CDR2 reads FNYEAQ. In nucleotides, the CDR3 is TGTGCCAGCAGCTTAGACAGGCTTCCCTACAATGAGCAGTTCTTC. Translated, it gives CASSLDRLPYNEQFF.

The chain is built from TRBV11-3 and TRBJ1-1; the D gene is possibly TRBD1 (6 bases). The germline V gene encodes CDR1 SGHNT and CDR2 YENEEA. This CDR3 region has 14 residues. Trimming took 5 bases from V and 0 from J, leaving 10 bases between them. The CDR3 DNA follows: TGTGCCAGCAGCCCTGGACAGATGAACACTGAAGCTTTCTTT. Its protein product is CASSPGQMNTEAFF.

The rearrangement uses TRBV9 and TRBJ1-1; D unresolved. Germline V gene sequence: CDR1 SGDLS, CDR2 YYNGEE. CDR3 length: 13 residues. The ends were cut back, 3 bases at V and 3 bases at J, with 9 bases in the middle. CDR3 residues: CASSATVDTEAFF. CDR3 nucleotide sequence: TGTGCCAGCAGCGCCACAGTAGACACTGAAGCTTTCTTT.

This clone was detected only a few times. The chain is built from TRBV6-5 and TRBJ1-1, with 7 bases matching TRBD1. Germline-derived CDR1 and CDR2 are MNHEY and SVGAGI. The CDR3 loop spans 13 amino acids. Trimming removed 2 bases from V and 4 bases from J; junction bases left unmatched: 1. The CDR3 sequence is CASSYAGGTEAFF. As DNA, the CDR3 is TGTGCCAGCAGTTACGCAGGGGGCACTGAAGCTTTCTTT.

This sequence joins TRBV10-3 and TRBJ2-2; D gene ambiguous. CDR3 length: 14 amino acids. Germline CDR1 and CDR2: ENHRY and SYGVKD. V was shortened by 2 bases and J by 6 bases, with 10 bases between the two germline ends. The CDR3 protein is CAISEGNESGELFF. Here the CDR3 DNA reads TGTGCCATCAGTGAGGGTAACGAGTCCGGGGAGCTGTTTTTT.

This sequence joins TRBV18 and TRBJ2-2; D uncertain. The germline CDR1 and CDR2 sequences are KGHSH and LQKENI. V dropped 3 bases and J dropped 2 bases, with 4 bases sitting between them. The CDR3 runs 13 residues. The CDR3 region has the DNA TGTGCCAGCTCACCCAGAAACACCGGGGAGCTGTTTTTT. Its translation is CASSPRNTGELFF. Using reference TRBV18 and TRBJ2-2 for the parts outside the CDR3, the full variable domain is NAGVMQNPRHLVRRRGQEARLRCSPMKGHSHVYWYRQLPEEGLKFMVYLQKENIIDESGMPKERFSAEFPKEGPSILRIQQVVRGDSAAYFCASSPRNTGELFFGEGSRLTVL.

The chain has TRBV12-3 or TRBV12-4 and TRBJ2-3; 8 bases align to TRBD1. J was trimmed by 2 bases and V by 10 bases; bases with no gene match: 5. The CDR3 is 13 amino acids. The chain's CDR3 is CAIRGQNTDTQYF. CDR3 nucleotide sequence: TGTGCCATCAGGGGGCAGAACACAGATACGCAGTATTTT.

This chain connects TRBV5-4 to TRBJ2-7; tentative D call: TRBD2 (6 bases). The CDR3 length is 15 residues. Trimming cost V 2 bases and J 1 base, with 13 bases left between them. The germline V gene has CDR1 SGHNT and CDR2 YYREEE (reference sequence). CDR3 DNA sequence: TGTGCCAGCAGCTTTTCAGGGAGGAGGTCCTACGAGCAGTACTTC. Amino acids: CASSFSGRRSYEQYF.

The chain uses TRBV19 and TRBJ2-6; D remains ambiguous. The CDR3 is 17 residues long. Germline-derived CDR1 and CDR2 are LNHDA and SQIVND (reference sequence). V was shortened by 0 bases and J by 2 bases, with 11 bases between the two germline ends. The CDR3 DNA reads as TGTGCCAGTAGTATAGATCGGAGAAGAACTGGGGCCAACGTCCTGACTTTC. It translates to CASSIDRRRTGANVLTF.

J is TRBJ2-1 and V is TRBV12-5; a possible D gene is TRBD2 (5 bases). Trimming stripped 4 bases from V and 8 bases from J, with 18 bases between. In germline, CDR1 is LGHNT, CDR2 FRNRAP. The CDR3 covers 15 residues. Here the CDR3 DNA reads TGTGCTAGTGGTTCCGGACTCTCGTATGGTGATGAGCAGTTCTTC. Protein sequence: CASGSGLSYGDEQFF.

V usage is TRBV7-8 and J usage is TRBJ1-4, with 7 bases lining up with TRBD1. The germline CDR1 and CDR2 sequences are SGHVS and FQNEAQ. V lost 5 bases, J lost 4 bases, and 4 bases stayed unmatched. This CDR3 is built from 14 residues. The CDR3 DNA follows: TGTGCCAGCAGCGCGACAGGGTTTAATGAAAAACTGTTTTTT. The encoded protein is CASSATGFNEKLFF.

The chain joins TRBV7-2 to TRBJ2-1; perhaps TRBD2 as D (6 bases). This CDR3 region has 14 residues. The V end lost 3 bases, the J end lost 11 bases, and 17 bases lay between the germline ends. Germline V lookup: CDR1 SGHTA, CDR2 FQGNSA. The CDR3 protein is CASSFRDSVRKQFF. The CDR3, as DNA: TGTGCCAGCAGCTTCCGGGACTCCGTTCGGAAGCAGTTCTTC.

The gene calls are TRBV13 and TRBJ2-3; 10 bases are a match to TRBD2. This CDR3 contains 15 residues. The germline gives CDR1 PRHDT, CDR2 FYEKMQ (reference sequence). Trimming at V came to 0 bases and at J to 10 bases, leaving 7 bases not matched to a gene. The DNA for the CDR3 is TGTGCCAGCAGCTTAGGCCCCAGCGGGGGGGCTTCGCAGTATTTT. It yields the protein CASSLGPSGGASQYF.